One sample yielded the 31 T cell receptor beta chains listed below, sequenced in a study of CD8+CD57+ T cells in acquired aplastic anemia. Genomic DNA, serving as template, underwent TCR beta VDJ and CDR3 profiling. TCRdb reprocessed the reads via MiXCR and lists one record per CDR3 protein. This sample carries 400,000 to 450,000 distinct CDR3 sequences, roughly 68% of them seen once, and the ten largest clones take approximately 4%. Input material: sorted CD4+, CD8+, or CD8+CD57+ T cells (not recorded which) from PBMCs. The receptors were sampled from a human donor in good health, serving as a control.

This clonotype appeared once. The final CDR3 position lacks the conserved phenylalanine or tryptophan, pointing to a likely read error. The DNA is left out, because the CDR3 cannot be placed on it with certainty; the CDR3 is given as TCRdb lists it. This sequence joins TRBV2 and TRBJ1-1. CDR1 is SNHLY and CDR2 is FYNNEI in the germline V gene. The CDR3 adds up to 14 amino acids, both ends counted. CDR3 region: CASRAREGNTEHFV.

The V and J genes are TRBV7-2 and TRBJ1-4; 7 bases agree with TRBD1. The CDR3 totals 16 residues. V gave up 5 bases and J gave up 10 bases; unmatched junction bases: 16. CDR1 is SGHTA and CDR2 is FQGNSA in the germline V gene. CDR3 DNA: TGTGCCAGCAGCCAAGGACTAAACCCAGGGGGTGGAAAACTGTTTTTT. Residues: CASSQGLNPGGGKLFF.

The chain links TRBV5-1 to TRBJ2-1; a weak D match, TRBD2 (5 bases). The CDR3 consists of 12 residues. The ends were cut back, 4 bases at V and 8 bases at J, with 10 bases in the middle. CDR1 and CDR2 from the germline V gene are SGHRS and YFSETQ. In DNA, the CDR3 is TGCGCCAGCAGCCCGGGATCTGATGAGCAGTTCTTC. Amino acids: CASSPGSDEQFF. Supplemented by reference TRBV5-1 and TRBJ2-1, the full variable domain reads KAGVTQTPRYLIKTRGQQVTLSCSPISGHRSVSWYQQTPGQGLQFLFEYFSETQRNKGNFPGRFSGRQFSNSRSEMNVSTLELGDSALYLCASSPGSDEQFFGPGTRLTVL.

Concerning this clonotype itself: The conserved phenylalanine or tryptophan is not found at the CDR3 terminus, so this likely reflects a read error. No DNA is shown, since the ends of the CDR3 on it are uncertain; the CDR3 is the one TCRdb lists. J is TRBJ1-2 and V is TRBV14; whether TRBD1, the table's D call, matches the DNA was not checked. Germline CDR1 and CDR2: SGHDN and FVKESK. Termini included, the CDR3 measures 12 amino acids. CDR3 residues: CASRVTGTIHPS.

This chain connects TRBV25-1 to TRBJ2-3; D is perhaps TRBD2 (5 bases). Per the germline V gene, CDR1 is MGHDK and CDR2 is SYGVNS. Trimming pared 3 bases from V and 1 base from J, leaving 11 bases between. This CDR3 region has 15 residues. In nucleotides, the CDR3 is TGTGCCAGCAGTGATCCACGGCGGGGCACAGATACGCAGTATTTT. Translated, it gives CASSDPRRGTDTQYF.

Comments on this clonotype: One end of the junction does not line up with germline, which may come from a read error. The gene calls are TRBV7-3 and TRBJ1-5; the D gene is possibly TRBD1 (6 bases). CDR1 is SGHTA and CDR2 is FQGTGA in the germline V gene. The CDR3 contains 15 residues. The CDR3 protein is CASSLSTGHGQPPHF. The CDR3 DNA is TGTGCCAGCAGCTTGTCGACAGGCCATGGCCAGCCCCCGCATTTT.

This clonotype was observed at least ten times. The CDR3 nucleotides are TGCGCCAGCAGCCAAGGTGGGGTCCTCGCAACTAATGAAAAACTGTTTTTT. Its protein product is CASSQGGVLATNEKLFF. The chain combines TRBV4-1 with TRBJ1-4; D not certain. Germline V lookup: CDR1 MGHRA, CDR2 YSYEKL. V shed 1 base and J shed 0 bases, with 12 bases lying between them. The CDR3 length is 17 residues.

At least ten counts were recorded for this clonotype. V gene TRBV20-1 combines with J gene TRBJ2-7; no firm D call. The germline CDR1 and CDR2 sequences are DFQATT and SNEGSKA (reference sequence). The CDR3 runs 14 residues. V was trimmed by 2 bases and J by 5 bases, leaving 16 bases between them. CDR3 sequence reads: CSARTLEDLNEQYF. In nucleotides, the CDR3 is TGCAGTGCTAGAACTCTCGAAGACCTGAACGAGCAGTACTTC.

The chain has TRBV5-6 and TRBJ1-2; perhaps TRBD1 as D (6 bases). Germline V gene data show CDR1 as SGHDT and CDR2 as YYEEEE. V lost 1 base and J lost 5, with 9 bases in between. The CDR3 is 13 amino acids. CDR3 residues: CASSLSRGYGYTF. In DNA form, the CDR3 reads TGTGCCAGCAGCTTGAGCAGGGGATATGGCTACACCTTC.

This clonotype was detected only a few times. V usage is TRBV19 and J usage is TRBJ2-7, with TRBD1 matching 9 bases. CDR1 LNHDA and CDR2 SQIVND come from the germline V gene (reference sequence). This CDR3 has 13 residues. V lost 4 bases to trimming and J lost 12 bases; unmatched junction nucleotides: 10. The CDR3 DNA reads TGTGCCAGTAGTAACGGACAGGGGTCGGTGCGGTACTTC. Translation: CASSNGQGSVRYF.

The sample holds many counts of this clonotype. This chain links TRBV5-5 with TRBJ2-3; D unclear. V was clipped by 1 base and J by 0 bases, with 6 bases between them. Germline CDR1 and CDR2: SGHKS and YYEKEE (reference sequence). The CDR3 has 14 residues. Here the CDR3 reads CASSLMPSTDTQYF. CDR3 nucleotide sequence: TGTGCCAGCAGCTTGATGCCGAGCACAGATACGCAGTATTTT.

Regarding this clonotype: Its ends do not fully match the called genes, so a read error is possible. This chain joins TRBV11-2 and TRBJ1-6; TRBD1 agrees at 10 bases. The CDR3 loop spans 15 amino acids. Germline assignment: CDR1 SGHAT and CDR2 FQNNGV. CDR3 bases: TGTGCCAGCAGCTTGGGACAGGGGTGGAATGCGCCCCTCCGCTTT. Its protein product is CASSLGQGWNAPLRF.

On this clonotype itself: The CDR3 ends on some other residue instead of the conserved phenylalanine or tryptophan, so this is likely a read error. The DNA is omitted, as the CDR3 cannot be located on it reliably, and the CDR3 follows TCRdb's listing. The rearrangement uses TRBV7-2 and TRBJ2-7; the table's D call, TRBD1, was not checked against the DNA. The CDR3 extends over 13 residues, inclusive of both ends. The germline V gene encodes CDR1 SGHTA and CDR2 FQGNSA. The CDR3: CASSLVRGAADTQ.

Turning to this clonotype: This clone may be a read error of a much larger clone one base away. This chain links TRBV30 with TRBJ1-2; D gene unclear. The CDR3 runs to 14 residues. V gave up 3 bases and J gave up 4 bases, with 15 bases separating them. Germline V gene data show CDR1 as GTSNPN and CDR2 as SVGIG (reference sequence). The CDR3 protein is CAWREDSISYGYTF. CDR3 DNA sequence: TGTGCCTGGAGGGAGGACTCGATCTCCTATGGCTACACCTTC.

This clonotype has a count of ten or more. CDR3 nucleotides: TGTGCCTGGAGTTTGGTCGATTTTGAAAAACTGTTTTTT. Translated, it gives CAWSLVDFEKLFF. V usage is TRBV30 and J usage is TRBJ1-4; no firm D call. Germline values: CDR1 GTSNPN, CDR2 SVGIG (reference sequence). With 2 bases removed from V and 7 bases from J, the gap between germline ends came to 11 bases. This CDR3 has 13 amino acids.

This sequence joins TRBV5-5 and TRBJ2-7; possibly TRBD1 for D (6 bases). Trimming pared 4 bases from V and 0 bases from J, leaving 14 bases between. The V gene's germline CDR1 is SGHKS and CDR2 YYEKEE (reference sequence). The CDR3 has 15 amino acids. CDR3 residues: CASSGVGASSYEQYV. The CDR3 coding sequence is TGTGCCAGCAGCGGGGTGGGGGCTAGCTCCTACGAGCAGTACGTC.

The rearrangement links TRBV11-2 to TRBJ2-1; D is possibly TRBD1 (5 bases). The last part of the DNA fits TRBJ2-5 better; the J call may be wrong. CDR3 length equals 13 residues. CDR1 and CDR2 (germline): SGHAT, FQNNGV. This CDR3 is CASSRQGEETQYF. DNA for the CDR3: TGTGCCAGCAGCCGGCAGGGCGAAGAGACCCAGTACTTC.

V and J are TRBV5-1 and TRBJ2-7, with D perhaps given as TRBD1 or TRBD2 (6 bases each). Germline assignment: CDR1 SGHRS and CDR2 YFSETQ. The germline V and J ends were trimmed by 0 bases and 7 bases, with 14 bases remaining between them. The CDR3 consists of 14 residues. CDR3 sequence reads: CASSLGPGAREQYF. CDR3 bases: TGCGCCAGCAGCTTGGGTCCGGGGGCGCGGGAGCAGTACTTC.

The CDR3 DNA sequence: TGTGCCAGCGTGAGGGGAAAGCGAACTAATGAAAAACTGTTTTTT. Translation gives CASVRGKRTNEKLFF. The chain employs TRBV6-1 and TRBJ1-4; possibly TRBD1 for D (5 bases). Between the trimmed V and J ends, which lost 8 bases and 1 base, there was a span of 14 bases. CDR1 and CDR2 from the germline V gene are MNHNS and SASEGT. The CDR3 is 15 amino acids.

The sample holds many counts of this clonotype. This sequence joins TRBV5-5 and TRBJ1-3, with D unresolved. Trimming cost V 7 bases and J 4 bases, with 9 bases left between them. Germline loops: CDR1 SGHKS, CDR2 YYEKEE (reference sequence). The CDR3 length is 12 residues. Here the CDR3 reads CASGLTGNTIYF. The DNA for the CDR3 is TGTGCCAGCGGGCTTACGGGAAACACCATATATTTT.

A note on this clonotype: A read error may account for a junction end that differs from germline. The V call is TRBV15, the J call TRBJ2-2; possible D gene TRBD1, 5 bases. Germline V lookup: CDR1 LNHNV, CDR2 YYDKDF (reference sequence). The CDR3 sequence is 15 residues long. CDR3 bases: TGTGCCACCAGCCGGCAGGGTGGTATCCCCGGCGAGCTGTTTTTT. Its protein is CATSRQGGIPGELFF.

The J gene is TRBJ2-3, the V gene TRBV7-7; D uncertain. The DNA end favors TRBJ1-5, so the J call may be wrong. The CDR3 has 13 residues. Per the germline V gene, CDR1 is SSHAT and CDR2 is FNYEAQ (reference sequence). In DNA form, the CDR3 reads TGTGCCAGCAGCCCATACTACACAGATACGCAGCATTTT. It yields the protein CASSPYYTDTQHF.

The chain uses TRBV5-4 and TRBJ1-6; D unclear. Trimming stripped 4 bases from V and 2 bases from J, with 10 bases between. Germline V lookup: CDR1 SGHNT, CDR2 YYREEE (reference sequence). CDR3 length: 15 residues. Written as DNA, the CDR3 is TGTGCCAGCAGCATGGTACCGACCTATAATTCACCCCTCCACTTT. Encoded protein: CASSMVPTYNSPLHF.

This clonotype was observed many times. V and J are TRBV6-1 and TRBJ2-7, with 10 bases that match TRBD2. CDR1 is MNHNS and CDR2 is SASEGT in the germline V gene. Trimming removed 0 bases from V and 5 bases from J; junction bases left unmatched: 13. The CDR3 is 18 residues long. This chain's CDR3 is CASSEALRGSGGRDEQYF. The DNA for the CDR3 is TGTGCCAGCAGTGAAGCGCTTCGGGGTAGCGGGGGGCGCGACGAGCAGTACTTC.

The sample holds one count of this clonotype. V and J are TRBV7-2 and TRBJ2-3, with D possibly matching TRBD2 (6 bases). Trimming took off 4 bases at V and 15 bases at J, with 17 bases between the two ends. This CDR3 is 12 amino acids long. Per the germline V gene, CDR1 is SGHTA and CDR2 is FQGNSA. Here the CDR3 reads CASSSPDRETYF. CDR3 coding DNA: TGTGCCAGCAGCTCCCCGGATCGGGAGACCTATTTT.

This clonotype appeared once. V gene TRBV2 combines with J gene TRBJ1-5; unclear D gene. The CDR3 totals 15 residues. Germline-derived CDR1 and CDR2 are SNHLY and FYNNEI. The V end was cut by 6 bases, the J end by 4 bases, with 16 bases between. The CDR3 DNA is TGTGCCAGCAGCTCAGCCCCCAAGCTGAATCAGCCCCAGCATTTT. It encodes CASSSAPKLNQPQHF.

This clonotype has a handful of counts. A much larger clone is a single base away; this may be a read error. This CDR3 fails to terminate in the conserved phenylalanine or tryptophan, so it likely reflects a read error. The chain recombines TRBV7-3 with TRBJ2-1; D is unclear. In germline, CDR1 is SGHTA, CDR2 FQGTGA. V lost 1 base to trimming and J lost 6 bases, with 7 bases between them. The CDR3 is made up of 13 amino acids. The CDR3 DNA is TGTGCCAGCAGCTTAAGTGGGCTCAATGAGCAGTTCCTC. Its translation: CASSLSGLNEQFL.

The rearrangement links TRBV11-1 to TRBJ1-5; unclear D gene. Deletions cut 1 base from V and 6 bases from J, with 10 bases between. The CDR3 spans 14 residues. Germline V gene data show CDR1 as SGHAT and CDR2 as FQDESV (reference sequence). The CDR3 sequence: CASSLGSAIQPQHF. In DNA, the CDR3 is TGTGCCAGCAGCTTAGGCTCGGCGATTCAGCCCCAGCATTTT.

This clonotype has a count of ten or more. CDR3 residues: CASSQLRGPDGYTF. The DNA for the CDR3 is TGTGCCAGCAGCCAACTCAGGGGGCCGGATGGCTACACCTTC. This chain links TRBV6-5 with TRBJ1-2; 8 nucleotides match TRBD1. V was clipped by 6 bases and J by 6 bases; unmatched bases: 9. The CDR3 runs 14 residues. Germline lookup yields CDR1 MNHEY and CDR2 SVGAGI.

The chain is built from TRBV15 and TRBJ2-7, with 8 bases matching TRBD2. V lost 0 bases, J lost 5 bases, and 6 bases stayed unmatched. CDR1 is LNHNV and CDR2 is YYDKDF in the germline V gene (reference sequence). This CDR3 contains 15 residues. The CDR3: CATSRDLGGADEQYF. DNA for the CDR3: TGTGCCACCAGCAGAGATCTCGGGGGGGCCGACGAGCAGTACTTC.

This clonotype was detected ten times or more. The chain recombines TRBV19 with TRBJ2-7; possible D gene TRBD1, 6 bases. The ends were cut back, 6 bases at V and 4 bases at J, with 19 bases in the middle. This CDR3 is 15 amino acids long. CDR1 LNHDA and CDR2 SQIVND come from the germline V gene (reference sequence). The CDR3, as DNA: TGTGCCAGTAGATCCCCCCCGGGACACCTTTACGAGCAGTACTTC. Amino acid sequence: CASRSPPGHLYEQYF. The full variable domain, with the rest looked up from reference TRBV19 and TRBJ2-7, is DGGITQSPKYLFRKEGQNVTLSCEQNLNHDAMYWYRQDPGQGLRLIYYSQIVNDFQKGDIAEGYSVSREKKESFPLTVTSAQKNPTAFYLCASRSPPGHLYEQYFGPGTRLTVT.